These 26 T cell receptor beta chains originate from one sample sequenced in a study of shared clonotypes between healthy human individuals. This table comes from immunoSEQ multiplex PCR, and its TCRdb copy is limited to in-frame clones, with some not included. The sample carries 2.5 million or so clones, 85% to 95% recorded once. The specimen sequenced was naive CD4+ T cells sorted from blood. As to subset: CD45RA+ positively selected. These receptors came from a man aged 18 to 30 in good health.

This chain uses TRBV4-1 with TRBJ1-6, with unresolved D. V was clipped by 1 base and J by 0 bases, with 4 bases between them. Germline lookup yields CDR1 MGHRA and CDR2 YSYEKL. The CDR3 contains 15 residues. The DNA for the CDR3 is TGCGCCAGCAGCCAAGCGATCTCCTATAATTCACCCCTCCACTTT. It codes for CASSQAISYNSPLHF.

The chain is built from TRBV7-2 and TRBJ1-4, with D uncertain. V was shortened by 9 bases and J by 7 bases, with 15 bases between the two germline ends. Germline lookup yields CDR1 SGHTA and CDR2 FQGNSA. The CDR3 loop spans 13 amino acids. The CDR3: CASTPGSSEKLFF. As DNA, the CDR3 is TGTGCCAGTACCCCGGGTAGTAGTGAAAAACTGTTTTTT.

This clone has only one observation. This rearrangement joins TRBV28 to TRBJ2-3; D gene ambiguous. CDR1 and CDR2 from the germline V gene are MDHEN and SYDVKM. The CDR3 length is 15 residues. V was clipped by 8 bases and J by 2 bases, with 17 bases between them. For the CDR3, the DNA is TGTGCCAGCCTGAGGTTGACCCGAAACACAGATACGCAGTATTTT. Amino acids: CASLRLTRNTDTQYF.

The genes are TRBV20-1 and TRBJ1-1, with a weak D call TRBD1 (6 bases). The V gene's germline CDR1 is DFQATT and CDR2 SNEGSKA (reference sequence). This CDR3 spans 11 amino acids. The germline V and J ends were trimmed by 6 bases and 8 bases, with 13 bases remaining between them. This CDR3 is CSATRGEEAFF. CDR3 DNA sequence: TGCAGTGCCACGAGGGGGGAGGAAGCTTTCTTT.

The CDR3 DNA reads as TGTGCCATCAGTGAGTTGGGCTTTCGGACTGGTAGCTCCTACGAGCAGTACTTC. It yields the protein CAISELGFRTGSSYEQYF. This chain uses TRBV10-3 with TRBJ2-7; tentatively, D is TRBD2 (5 bases). The V gene lost 1 base and the J gene lost 0 bases, with 19 bases spanning the gap. Per germline, CDR1 ENHRY and CDR2 SYGVKD. The CDR3 contains 18 residues.

This clone has only one observation. CDR3 protein: CASSPDRGRGNTIYF. The CDR3 DNA is TGTGCCAGCAGCCCCGACAGGGGGCGAGGAAACACCATATATTTT. The chain employs TRBV5-4 and TRBJ1-3; 10 bases line up with TRBD1. With V trimmed by 4 bases and J by 4 bases, 5 bases remained unmatched. Germline CDR1 SGHNT, CDR2 YYREEE (reference sequence). This CDR3 has 15 residues.

The chain uses TRBV5-6 and TRBJ1-5; no definite D call. This CDR3 has 16 residues. Trimming took 1 base from V and 6 from J, leaving 17 bases between them. Germline V lookup: CDR1 SGHDT, CDR2 YYEEEE. CDR3 loop: CASSLLGRGAPQPQHF. CDR3 coding DNA: TGTGCCAGCAGCTTGCTCGGACGGGGTGCTCCTCAGCCCCAGCATTTT.

This rearrangement joins TRBV5-6 to TRBJ2-3; 10 positions agree with TRBD2. CDR1 is SGHDT, CDR2 YYEEEE, per germline. This CDR3 region has 15 residues. V trimming: 3 bases; J trimming: 3 bases; junction bases outside the gene matches: 4. The CDR3 region is CASSSLLAGTDTQYF. The CDR3 region has the DNA TGTGCCAGCAGCTCCCTACTAGCGGGGACAGATACGCAGTATTTT.

The rearrangement links TRBV28 to TRBJ2-7, with D possibly TRBD2 on 6 matching bases. There are 15 residues in the CDR3. With 2 bases removed from V and 2 bases from J, the gap between germline ends came to 13 bases. CDR1 is MDHEN, CDR2 SYDVKM, per germline. The CDR3 is CASSLKSGGTYEQYF. The DNA of the CDR3 is TGTGCCAGCAGTTTAAAAAGTGGGGGGACCTACGAGCAGTACTTC.

The V gene is TRBV27, the J gene TRBJ2-2, with 7 nucleotides matching TRBD1. The junction had 8 bases not matched to a gene; V was cut back by 10 bases and J by 0 bases. CDR3 size: 15 residues. Looked up from germline, CDR1 is MNHEY and CDR2 is SMNVEV (reference sequence). CDR3 sequence reads: CATQAGTANTGELFF. Written as DNA, the CDR3 is TGTGCCACCCAAGCCGGGACAGCGAACACCGGGGAGCTGTTTTTT.

Note on this clone: The limits of the CDR3 on the DNA are not certain, so only TCRdb's listed CDR3 is given. The chain uses TRBV6-5 and TRBJ1-2. Termini included, the CDR3 measures 14 amino acids. Germline V gene lookup returns CDR1 MNHEY and CDR2 SVGAGI. The chain's CDR3 is CASSSSGRLEGYTF.

Points on this clone: This sample also contains other DNA sequences that code for the same CDR3. The V gene is TRBV29-1, the J gene TRBJ2-5, with a possible D match to TRBD1 (6 bases). The CDR3 has 12 amino acids. V was cut by 3 bases and J by 5 bases, with 10 bases left in between. Germline assignment: CDR1 SQVTM and CDR2 ANQGSEA. The CDR3 is CSVDQGSETQYF. The CDR3 DNA follows: TGCAGCGTTGATCAGGGGTCGGAGACCCAGTACTTC.

The chain combines TRBV28 with TRBJ2-5; D not resolved. The CDR3 loop spans 14 amino acids. The V gene lost 4 bases and the J gene lost 5 bases, with 14 bases spanning the gap. CDR1 is MDHEN, CDR2 SYDVKM, per germline. The CDR3 bases are TGTGCCAGCAGTTCCCCCCCTGGCAAGGAGACCCAGTACTTC. As protein: CASSSPPGKETQYF.

The chain joins TRBV5-6 to TRBJ2-5; 16 bases agree with TRBD2. The CDR3 sequence is 17 residues long. Per the germline V gene, CDR1 is SGHDT and CDR2 is YYEEEE. The junction had 8 bases not matched to a gene; V was cut back by 4 bases and J by 5 bases. The CDR3 DNA follows: TGTGCCAGCAGCACCGGGACTAGCGGGAGGGTGGGTGAGACCCAGTACTTC. Its protein is CASSTGTSGRVGETQYF. The full variable domain, with the rest looked up from reference TRBV5-6 and TRBJ2-5, is DAGVTQSPTHLIKTRGQQVTLRCSPKSGHDTVSWYQQALGQGPQFIFQYYEEEERQRGNFPDRFSGHQFPNYSSELNVNALLLGDSALYLCASSTGTSGRVGETQYFGPGTRLLVL.

The chain uses TRBV7-6 and TRBJ2-5, with D maybe TRBD1 (6 bases). Deletions cut 5 bases from V and 5 bases from J, with 15 bases between. The germline V gene has CDR1 SGHVS and CDR2 FNYEAQ. This CDR3 has 14 amino acids. CDR3 protein: CASSVTGVGETQYF. CDR3 bases: TGTGCCAGCAGCGTGACAGGAGTGGGGGAGACCCAGTACTTC.

The rearrangement links TRBV5-6 to TRBJ2-4; D gene unclear. The V and J ends lost 1 base and 1 base respectively, with 9 bases between them. There are 15 residues in the CDR3. The germline V gene has CDR1 SGHDT and CDR2 YYEEEE. CDR3 in DNA: TGTGCCAGCAGCTTGACAGTGACGGCCAAAAACATTCAGTACTTC. Its protein product is CASSLTVTAKNIQYF.

The chain employs TRBV19 and TRBJ2-7; either TRBD1 or TRBD2 may fit D (5 bases each). The length of the CDR3 is 14 residues. The germline V gene encodes CDR1 LNHDA and CDR2 SQIVND (reference sequence). V dropped 7 bases and J dropped 6 bases, with 19 bases sitting between them. CDR3 residues: CASKRDPGGFEQYF. CDR3 nucleotides: TGTGCCAGTAAACGGGACCCAGGAGGATTCGAGCAGTACTTC.

The J gene is TRBJ1-4, the V gene TRBV5-1, with 10 bases fitting TRBD1. This CDR3 spans 16 amino acids. Trimming at V came to 4 bases and at J to 3 bases, leaving 6 bases not matched to a gene. Germline V lookup: CDR1 SGHRS, CDR2 YFSETQ. The CDR3 loop is CASSVGTGEANEKLFF. The CDR3 DNA is TGCGCCAGCAGCGTTGGGACAGGGGAAGCTAATGAAAAACTGTTTTTT. The variable domain in full, with the rest retrieved from reference TRBV5-1 and TRBJ1-4, is KAGVTQTPRYLIKTRGQQVTLSCSPISGHRSVSWYQQTPGQGLQFLFEYFSETQRNKGNFPGRFSGRQFSNSRSEMNVSTLELGDSALYLCASSVGTGEANEKLFFGSGTQLSVL.

The chain combines TRBV28 with TRBJ2-7, with a possible D match to TRBD2 (7 bases). This CDR3 is 16 amino acids long. V lost 0 bases to trimming and J lost 2 bases, with 14 bases between them. Germline V gene sequence: CDR1 MDHEN, CDR2 SYDVKM. The chain's CDR3 is CASSLWGGARTYEQYF. The CDR3 bases are TGTGCCAGCAGTTTATGGGGGGGGGCGAGGACCTACGAGCAGTACTTC.

The chain joins TRBV5-4 to TRBJ2-3; the match to TRBD2 covers 7 bases. Germline lookup yields CDR1 SGHNT and CDR2 YYREEE (reference sequence). V lost 4 bases, J lost 2 bases, and 7 bases stayed unmatched. The CDR3 has 15 amino acids. This chain's CDR3 is CASSRSGTVTDTQYF. For the CDR3, the DNA is TGTGCCAGCAGCCGAAGCGGGACCGTCACAGATACGCAGTATTTT.

This chain uses TRBV2 with TRBJ2-1; tentatively, D is TRBD1 or TRBD2 (5 bases each). CDR1 SNHLY and CDR2 FYNNEI come from the germline V gene. The V end was cut by 2 bases, the J end by 0 bases, with 20 bases between. This CDR3 has 19 residues. As DNA, the CDR3 is TGTGCCAGCAGTGAATGGATCGCGGCCGGGACCCCCTCCTACAATGAGCAGTTCTTC. It is translated as CASSEWIAAGTPSYNEQFF. The full variable domain, with the rest looked up from reference TRBV2 and TRBJ2-1, is EPEVTQTPSHQVTQMGQEVILRCVPISNHLYFYWYRQILGQKVEFLVSFYNNEISEKSEIFDDQFSVERPDGSNFTLKIRSTKLEDSAMYFCASSEWIAAGTPSYNEQFFGPGTRLTVL.

This chain uses TRBV6-1 with TRBJ2-5; D remains unclear. The V end was cut by 1 base, the J end by 4 bases, with 10 bases between. Germline loops: CDR1 MNHNS, CDR2 SASEGT. The CDR3 runs 14 residues. CDR3 nucleotides: TGTGCCAGCAGTGAAGAGCCCTACGGAGAGACCCAGTACTTC. This codes for CASSEEPYGETQYF.

V and J are TRBV19 and TRBJ1-2, with D possibly being TRBD1 (5 bases). The CDR3 has 14 amino acids. CDR1 LNHDA and CDR2 SQIVND come from the germline V gene (reference sequence). V was clipped by 4 bases and J by 4 bases, with 13 bases between them. The CDR3 here is CASSTPGALYGYTF. The DNA of the CDR3 is TGTGCCAGTAGTACGCCCGGGGCCCTCTATGGCTACACCTTC. Full variable domain (missing parts from reference TRBV19 and TRBJ1-2): DGGITQSPKYLFRKEGQNVTLSCEQNLNHDAMYWYRQDPGQGLRLIYYSQIVNDFQKGDIAEGYSVSREKKESFPLTVTSAQKNPTAFYLCASSTPGALYGYTFGSGTRLTVV.

On this clone itself: Relative to the germline gene, one junction end is altered; a read error may explain this. V is TRBV5-4 and J is TRBJ2-5; 7 bases match TRBD1. The CDR3 loop spans 14 amino acids. Germline lookup yields CDR1 SGHNT and CDR2 YYREEE (reference sequence). DNA for the CDR3: TGTGCCAGCAGCAAACCGGGACAGCAAGAGACTCAGTACTTC. Translated, it gives CASSKPGQQETQYF.

The rearrangement joins TRBV13 to TRBJ1-2, with 7 bases aligning to TRBD1. Germline V gene sequence: CDR1 PRHDT, CDR2 FYEKMQ (reference sequence). After removal of 5 bases from V and 8 bases from J, the junction contained 20 bases not matched to a gene. This CDR3 has 17 amino acids. The CDR3 nucleotides are TGTGCCAGCAGCCTAGACCGGCTACAGGGGCGCGAGGGAGGCTACACCTTC. The encoded protein is CASSLDRLQGREGGYTF.

This chain connects TRBV29-1 to TRBJ2-1; 10 bases match TRBD2. The CDR3 extends over 13 amino acids. With 7 bases clipped from V and 7 bases from J, the junction kept 7 bases outside the gene matches. Germline CDR1 is SQVTM and CDR2 is ANQGSEA. For the CDR3, the DNA is TGCAGCGCCGATAGCGGGAGGTCGAATGAGCAGTTCTTC. Translating it yields CSADSGRSNEQFF.